Below, one T cell receptor (beta chain) is given with its context. Its antigen remains unidentified. These data are taken from a study of post-analysis software for immune sequencing data. Study summary: Relapsing-remitting, secondary progressive and progressive-relapsing multiple sclerosis courses were included.

General study points: Compared with controls, patients showed significantly lower normalized Chao1 diversity. TRBV5-6, TRBV5-1 and TRBV20-1 belonged to a set of roughly five TRBV segments that were more frequent in patients than controls.

The library was made from cDNA and included unique molecular identifiers. MiXCR, run by TCRdb on the PCR reads, gives a single entry per CDR3 protein. The sample has roughly 800,000 distinct CDR3 sequences, about 53% seen once. Germline values: CDR1 ENHRY, CDR2 SYGVKD. Trimming at V came to 2 bases and at J to 4 bases, leaving 8 bases not matched to a gene. This CDR3 region has 15 residues. The V gene is TRBV10-3, the J gene TRBJ2-7; 7 bases fit TRBD2. This TCR was recovered from a girl aged 5 to 17 with multiple sclerosis. The sequenced sample consisted of blood. CDR3 sequence (DNA): TGTGCCATCAGTGAGATCAGGACTAGTTGGTACGAGCAGTACTTC. This translates into CAISEIRTSWYEQYF.